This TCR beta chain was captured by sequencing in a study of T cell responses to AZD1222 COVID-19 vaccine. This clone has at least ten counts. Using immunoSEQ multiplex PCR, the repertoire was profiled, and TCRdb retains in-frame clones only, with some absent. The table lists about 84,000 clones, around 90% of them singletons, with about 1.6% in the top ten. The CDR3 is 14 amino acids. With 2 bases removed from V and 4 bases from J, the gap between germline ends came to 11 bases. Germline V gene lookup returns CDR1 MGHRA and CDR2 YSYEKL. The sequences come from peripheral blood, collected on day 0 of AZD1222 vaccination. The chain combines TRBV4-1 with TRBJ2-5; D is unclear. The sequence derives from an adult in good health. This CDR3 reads CASSQQEVGETQYF. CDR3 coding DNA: TGCGCCAGCAGCCAACAGGAAGTAGGAGAGACCCAGTACTTC.